This section outlines one TCR beta chain sequence together with its context. This clone was counted a few times. Its antigen remains undetermined. No per-base quality is available; no much larger clone lies one base away. The data originate from a study of control samples from healthy donors and cancer patients (dated by TCRdb to about 2020). Library creation used the immunoSEQ multiplex PCR assay. TCRdb provides this immuneACCESS table in a form limited to in-frame rearrangements. Some clones are lacking; in checked studies, under half of them reflect an unresolved V gene, and why the rest are absent is not known. This sample is represented by over 100,000 clones; around 88% of them were singletons. The ten largest clones represent around 3.4% of the sample. V gives up 2 bases and J gives up 4 bases, and the segment between their germline ends measures 12 bases. CDR1 MNHEY and CDR2 SVGAGI were looked up in the germline V gene. The CDR3 has 15 amino acids, counting the end cysteine and phenylalanine. Kept here is only the CDR3 DNA, which spans 45 bases and is read in frame from base 1.

The sequencing input was blood. This receptor was taken from a man aged 35-49 years in good health. This chain joins TRBV6-5 to TRBJ2-1; the D gene is perhaps TRBD2, from 6 matching bases. In nucleotides, the sequence is TGTGCCAGCAGTTACCTTCCTAGCGCTTACAATGAGCAGTTCTTC. Protein translation: CASSYLPSAYNEQFF.